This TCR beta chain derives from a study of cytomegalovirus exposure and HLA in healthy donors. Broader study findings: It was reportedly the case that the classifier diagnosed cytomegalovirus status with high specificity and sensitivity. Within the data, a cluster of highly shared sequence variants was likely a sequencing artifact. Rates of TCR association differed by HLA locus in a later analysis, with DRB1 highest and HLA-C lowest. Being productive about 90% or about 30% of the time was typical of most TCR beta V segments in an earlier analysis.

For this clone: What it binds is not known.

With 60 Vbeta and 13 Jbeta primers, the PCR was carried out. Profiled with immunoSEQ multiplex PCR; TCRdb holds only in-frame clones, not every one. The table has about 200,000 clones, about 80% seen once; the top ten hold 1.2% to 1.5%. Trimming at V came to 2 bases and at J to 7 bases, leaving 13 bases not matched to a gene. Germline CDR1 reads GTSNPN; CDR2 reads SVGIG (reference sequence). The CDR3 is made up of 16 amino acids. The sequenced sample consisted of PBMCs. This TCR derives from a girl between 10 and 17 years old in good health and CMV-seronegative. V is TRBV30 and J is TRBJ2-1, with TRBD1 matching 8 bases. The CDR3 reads CAWSFNRGTYSNEQFF. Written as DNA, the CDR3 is TGTGCCTGGAGTTTTAACAGGGGGACCTACTCGAATGAGCAGTTCTTC.